This note documents a single TCR beta chain sequence. The antigen remains undetermined. This record belongs to a study of T cell responses to AZD1222 COVID-19 vaccine. Points from the study as a whole: Baseline seropositivity characterized only a handful of AZD1222 recipients.

V was trimmed by 7 bases and J by 4 bases, leaving 8 bases between them. The CDR3 length is 12 residues. Germline assignment: CDR1 KGHSH and CDR2 LQKENI. Sequenced by immunoSEQ multiplex PCR; TCRdb stores in-frame clones only, minus some. The repertoire consists of about 54,000 clones, with 70% to 90% occurring once and the leading ten covering 1.5% to 2.5%. This sequence was found in an adult in good health. V is TRBV18 and J is TRBJ2-1; possible D gene TRBD2, 5 bases. This specimen consisted of peripheral blood, obtained on day 0 of AZD1222 vaccination. Here the CDR3 reads CASYPGYNEQFF. The DNA for the CDR3 is TGTGCCAGCTACCCGGGATACAATGAGCAGTTCTTC.